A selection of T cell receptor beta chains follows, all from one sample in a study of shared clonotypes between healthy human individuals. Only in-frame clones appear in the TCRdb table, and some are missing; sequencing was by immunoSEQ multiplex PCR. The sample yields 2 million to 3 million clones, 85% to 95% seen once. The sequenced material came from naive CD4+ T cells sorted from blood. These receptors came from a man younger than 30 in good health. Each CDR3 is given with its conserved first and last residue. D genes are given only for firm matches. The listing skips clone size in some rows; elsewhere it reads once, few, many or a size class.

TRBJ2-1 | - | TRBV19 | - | CASSADYNLQFF | TGTGCCAGTAGTGCGGACTACAACTTGCAGTTCTTC
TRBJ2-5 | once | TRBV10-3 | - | CAISVGDRQETQYF | TGTGCCATCAGTGTAGGGGACCGCCAAGAGACCCAGTACTTC
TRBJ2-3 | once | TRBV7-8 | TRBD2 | CASSLAGLAGQDTQYF | TGTGCCAGCAGCTTAGCGGGACTAGCGGGGCAAGATACGCAGTATTTT
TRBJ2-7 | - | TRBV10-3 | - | CAISESGHIEQYF | TGTGCCATCAGTGAGTCGGGACATATCGAGCAGTACTTC
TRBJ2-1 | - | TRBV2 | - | CADSLYNEQFF | TGTGCCGACAGTCTCTACAATGAGCAGTTCTTC
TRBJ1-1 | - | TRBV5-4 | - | CASSRSGLAGGNTEAFF | TGTGCCAGCAGCCGCTCGGGGCTTGCGGGGGGGAACACTGAAGCTTTCTTT
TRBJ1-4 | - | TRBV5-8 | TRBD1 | CASSKDRGRDEKLFF | TGTGCCAGCAGCAAAGACAGGGGACGGGATGAAAAACTGTTTTTT
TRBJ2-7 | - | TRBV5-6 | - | CASSFPLAYEQYF | TGTGCCAGCAGCTTTCCCCTAGCTTACGAGCAGTACTTC
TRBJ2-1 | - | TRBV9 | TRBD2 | CASSPGLAGGNEQFF | TGTGCCAGCAGCCCGGGACTAGCGGGGGGCAATGAGCAGTTCTTC
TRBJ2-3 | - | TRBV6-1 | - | CASSLQGLEDTQYF | TGTGCCAGCAGCCTACAAGGCTTGGAGGATACGCAGTATTTT
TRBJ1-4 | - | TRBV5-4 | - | CASSGGRENEKLFF | TGTGCCAGCAGCGGCGGGAGAGAAAATGAAAAACTGTTTTTT
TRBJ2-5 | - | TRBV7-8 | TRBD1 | CASSPTWTGRQETQYF | TGTGCCAGCAGCCCGACATGGACAGGGAGACAAGAGACCCAGTACTTC
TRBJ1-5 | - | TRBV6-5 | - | CASRRTGNQPQHF | TGTGCCAGCAGAAGGACGGGCAATCAGCCCCAGCATTTT
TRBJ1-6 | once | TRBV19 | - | CASSRRGNSPLHF | TGTGCCAGTAGTAGGAGGGGTAATTCACCCCTCCACTTT
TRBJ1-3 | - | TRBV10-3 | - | CATRQSSGNTIYF | TGTGCCACCAGACAAAGCTCTGGAAACACCATATATTTT
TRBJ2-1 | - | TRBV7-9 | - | CASSYTTGNEQFF | TGTGCCAGCAGCTATACGACGGGGAATGAGCAGTTCTTC
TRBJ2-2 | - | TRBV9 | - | CASEPRANTGELFF | TGTGCCAGTGAACCCCGGGCAAACACCGGGGAGCTGTTTTTT
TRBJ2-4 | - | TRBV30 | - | CAWSIVELAKNIQYF | TGTGCCTGGAGTATAGTGGAGCTAGCCAAAAACATTCAGTACTTC
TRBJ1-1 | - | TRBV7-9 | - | CASSFPRGGSSLDTEAFF | TGTGCCAGCAGCTTTCCGCGGGGGGGTAGCTCGTTGGACACTGAAGCTTTCTTT
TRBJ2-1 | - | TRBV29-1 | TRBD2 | CSGAGLAGGIEQFF | TGCAGCGGGGCGGGACTAGCGGGGGGTATTGAGCAGTTCTTC
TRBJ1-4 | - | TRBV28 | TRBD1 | CASSLSGGNEKLFF | TGTGCCAGCAGTTTATCAGGGGGTAATGAAAAACTGTTTTTT
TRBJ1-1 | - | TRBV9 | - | CASSVEGTGAGITEAFF | TGTGCCAGCAGCGTAGAGGGAACGGGGGCGGGGATCACTGAAGCTTTCTTT
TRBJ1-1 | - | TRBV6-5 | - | CASSPPGGGTEAFF | TGTGCCAGCAGTCCGCCCGGGGGCGGCACTGAAGCTTTCTTT
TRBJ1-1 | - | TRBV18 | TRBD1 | CASSARDRGVVAFF | TGTGCCAGCTCAGCCCGGGACAGGGGTGTGGTAGCTTTCTTT
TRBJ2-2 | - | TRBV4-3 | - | CASSQVRGGGTGELFF | TGCGCCAGCAGCCAAGTTAGGGGTGGCGGGACCGGGGAGCTGTTTTTT
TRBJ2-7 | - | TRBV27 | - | CASSPAWGGEQYF | TGTGCCAGCAGTCCCGCCTGGGGCGGCGAGCAGTACTTC
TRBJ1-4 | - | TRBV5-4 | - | CASSLAGGGEKLFF | TGTGCCAGCAGCCTCGCGGGGGGCGGTGAAAAACTGTTTTTT
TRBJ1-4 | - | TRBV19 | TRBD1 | CASRPGQAATNEKLFF | TGTGCCAGTAGGCCCGGACAGGCAGCAACTAATGAAAAACTGTTTTTT
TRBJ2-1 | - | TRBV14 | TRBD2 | CASSPPGGELRYNEQFF | TGTGCCAGCAGCCCCCCCGGGGGGGAGTTGCGATACAATGAGCAGTTCTTC
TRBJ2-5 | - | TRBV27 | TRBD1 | CASRPTGQETQYF | TGTGCCAGCAGACCGACAGGGCAAGAGACCCAGTACTTC
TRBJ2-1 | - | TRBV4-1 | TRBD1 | CASSPTGWYEQFF | TGCGCCAGCAGCCCGACAGGGTGGTATGAGCAGTTCTTC
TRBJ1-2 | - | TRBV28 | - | CASSSLTISGYGYTF | TGTGCCAGCAGTTCCTTGACTATCTCGGGGTATGGCTACACCTTC
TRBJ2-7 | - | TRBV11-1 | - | CASSFVAGLDLYEQYF | TGTGCCAGCAGCTTTGTTGCAGGCCTTGACCTCTACGAGCAGTACTTC
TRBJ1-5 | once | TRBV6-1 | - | CASRGDQPQHF | TGTGCCAGCAGAGGGGACCAGCCCCAGCATTTT
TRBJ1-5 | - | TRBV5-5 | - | CASSLSQGPSNQPQHF | TGTGCCAGCAGCTTGAGTCAGGGGCCTAGCAATCAGCCCCAGCATTTT
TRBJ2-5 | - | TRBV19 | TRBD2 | CASSFAGGSETQYF | TGTGCCAGTAGTTTTGCGGGGGGGAGCGAGACCCAGTACTTC
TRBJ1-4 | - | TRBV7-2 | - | CASSLGGPVNEKLFF | TGTGCCAGCAGCTTAGGAGGACCGGTTAATGAAAAACTGTTTTTT
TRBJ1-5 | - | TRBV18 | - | CASSRQSRSPQHF | TGTGCCAGCTCACGGCAGTCAAGATCGCCCCAGCATTTT
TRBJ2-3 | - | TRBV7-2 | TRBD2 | CASSSRTSGGDTQYF | TGTGCCAGCAGCTCCAGGACTAGCGGCGGGGATACGCAGTATTTT
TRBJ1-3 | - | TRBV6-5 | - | CASSRAPGGGNTIYF | TGTGCCAGCAGTCGGGCCCCGGGTGGTGGAAACACCATATATTTT
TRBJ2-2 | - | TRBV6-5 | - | CASTARDTGELFF | TGTGCCAGCACTGCAAGAGACACCGGGGAGCTGTTTTTT
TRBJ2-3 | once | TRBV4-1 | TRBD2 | CASSWGRAIVSTDTQYF | TGCGCCAGCAGCTGGGGGAGGGCCATCGTCAGCACAGATACGCAGTATTTT
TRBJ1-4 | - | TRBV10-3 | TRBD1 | CAISPGTEGEKLFF | TGTGCCATCAGTCCCGGGACAGAGGGGGAAAAACTGTTTTTT
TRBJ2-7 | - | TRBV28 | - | CASSLRYRAYEQYF | TGTGCCAGCAGTTTAAGGTACAGGGCCTACGAGCAGTACTTC
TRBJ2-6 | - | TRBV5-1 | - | CASSPRIWGENSGANVLTF | TGCGCCAGCAGCCCGCGGATTTGGGGAGAGAACTCTGGGGCCAACGTCCTGACTTTC
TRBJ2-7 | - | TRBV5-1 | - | CASSLASGVGYEQYF | TGCGCCAGCAGCTTGGCCTCGGGGGTCGGATACGAGCAGTACTTC
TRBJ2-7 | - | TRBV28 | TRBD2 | CASGRAGFYEQYF | TGTGCCAGCGGTCGAGCGGGGTTCTACGAGCAGTACTTC
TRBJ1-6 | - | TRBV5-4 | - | CASSTGGDSPLHF | TGTGCCAGCAGCACCGGGGGGGATTCACCCCTCCACTTT
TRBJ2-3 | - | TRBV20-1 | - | CSARGPDTQYF | TGCAGTGCTAGGGGTCCAGATACGCAGTATTTT
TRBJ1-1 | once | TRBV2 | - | CASIREVDTEAFF | TGTGCCAGCATCAGGGAGGTGGACACTGAAGCTTTCTTT
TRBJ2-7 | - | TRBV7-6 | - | CASSPRLQVGGKRFEQYF | TGTGCCAGCAGCCCTAGGCTGCAAGTTGGGGGGAAAAGGTTCGAGCAGTACTTC